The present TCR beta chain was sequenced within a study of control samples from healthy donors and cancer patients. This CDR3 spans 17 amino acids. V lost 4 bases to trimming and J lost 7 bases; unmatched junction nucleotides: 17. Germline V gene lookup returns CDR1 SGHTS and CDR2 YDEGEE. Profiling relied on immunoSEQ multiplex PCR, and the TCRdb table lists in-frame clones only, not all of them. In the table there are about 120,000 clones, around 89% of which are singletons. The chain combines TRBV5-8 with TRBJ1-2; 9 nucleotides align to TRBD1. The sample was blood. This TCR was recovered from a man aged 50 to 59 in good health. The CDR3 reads CASSLPGWTGEGSGYTF. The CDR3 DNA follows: TGTGCCAGCAGCCTTCCGGGGTGGACAGGGGAAGGAAGTGGCTACACCTTC.